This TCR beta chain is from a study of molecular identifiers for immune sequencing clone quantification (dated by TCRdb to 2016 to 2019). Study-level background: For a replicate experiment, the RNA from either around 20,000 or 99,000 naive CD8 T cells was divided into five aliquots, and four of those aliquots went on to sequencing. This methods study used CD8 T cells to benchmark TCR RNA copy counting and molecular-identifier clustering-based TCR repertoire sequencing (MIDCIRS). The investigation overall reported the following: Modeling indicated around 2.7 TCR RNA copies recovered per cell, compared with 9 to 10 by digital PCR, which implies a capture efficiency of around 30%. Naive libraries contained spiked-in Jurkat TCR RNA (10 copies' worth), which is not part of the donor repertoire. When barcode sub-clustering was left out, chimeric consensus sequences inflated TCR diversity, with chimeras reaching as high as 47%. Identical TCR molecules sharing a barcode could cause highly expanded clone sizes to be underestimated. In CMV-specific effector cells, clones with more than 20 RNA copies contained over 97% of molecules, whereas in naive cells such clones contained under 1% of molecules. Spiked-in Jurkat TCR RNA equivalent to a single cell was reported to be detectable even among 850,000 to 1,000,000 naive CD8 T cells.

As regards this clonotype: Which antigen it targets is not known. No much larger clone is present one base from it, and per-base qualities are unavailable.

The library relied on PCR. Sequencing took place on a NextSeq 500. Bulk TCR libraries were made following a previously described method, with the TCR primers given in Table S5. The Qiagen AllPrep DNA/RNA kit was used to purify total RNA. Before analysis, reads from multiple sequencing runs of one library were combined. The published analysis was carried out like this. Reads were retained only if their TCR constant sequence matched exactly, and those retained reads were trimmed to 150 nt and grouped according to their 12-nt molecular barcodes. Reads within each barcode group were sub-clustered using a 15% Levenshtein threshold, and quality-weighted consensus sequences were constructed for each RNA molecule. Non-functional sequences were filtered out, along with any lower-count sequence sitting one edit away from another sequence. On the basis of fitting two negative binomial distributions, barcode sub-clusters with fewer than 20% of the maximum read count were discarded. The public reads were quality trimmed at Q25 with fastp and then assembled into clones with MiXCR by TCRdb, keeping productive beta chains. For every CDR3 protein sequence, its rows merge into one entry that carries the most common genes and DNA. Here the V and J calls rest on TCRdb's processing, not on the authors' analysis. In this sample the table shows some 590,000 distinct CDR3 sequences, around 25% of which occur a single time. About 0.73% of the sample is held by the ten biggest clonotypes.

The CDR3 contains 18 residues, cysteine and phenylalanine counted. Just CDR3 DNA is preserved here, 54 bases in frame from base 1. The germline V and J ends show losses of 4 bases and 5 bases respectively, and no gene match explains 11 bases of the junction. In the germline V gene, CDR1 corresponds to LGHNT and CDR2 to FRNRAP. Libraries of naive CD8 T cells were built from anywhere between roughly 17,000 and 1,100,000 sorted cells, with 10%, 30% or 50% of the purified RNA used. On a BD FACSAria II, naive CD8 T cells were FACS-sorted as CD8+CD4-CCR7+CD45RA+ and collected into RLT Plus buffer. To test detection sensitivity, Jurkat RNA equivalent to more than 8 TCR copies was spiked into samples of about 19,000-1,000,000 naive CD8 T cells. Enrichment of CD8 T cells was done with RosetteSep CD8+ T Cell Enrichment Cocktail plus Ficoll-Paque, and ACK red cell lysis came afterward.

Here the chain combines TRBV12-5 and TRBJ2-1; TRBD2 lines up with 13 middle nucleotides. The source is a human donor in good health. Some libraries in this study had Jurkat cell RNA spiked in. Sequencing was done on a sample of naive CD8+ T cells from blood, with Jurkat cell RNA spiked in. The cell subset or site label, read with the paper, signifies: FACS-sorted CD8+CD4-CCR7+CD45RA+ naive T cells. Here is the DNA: TGTGCTAGTGGTTCCTACGAAGGGGGACTAGCGGGGAACAATGAGCAGTTCTTC. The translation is CASGSYEGGLAGNNEQFF.